Listed below are T cell receptor beta chains from one sample, sequenced in a study of monozygotic twins with inflammatory bowel disease. TCRdb derives one entry per CDR3 protein from the 5' RACE reads, leaving out DNA. Its clone listing holds a few hundred thousand distinct CDR3 sequences. Material for sequencing was blood. These receptors were taken from a human donor with ulcerative colitis or Crohn's disease, or a healthy co-twin of an affected twin (not recorded which). CDR3s include the opening cysteine and the closing phenylalanine or tryptophan. Fields, in order: J gene, V gene, CDR3 protein.

j_call: TRBJ2-7
v_call: TRBV20-1
cdr3_aa: CSASILAGGFNEQYF

j_call: TRBJ2-1
v_call: TRBV5-1
cdr3_aa: CASSLAVAGQANDEQFF

j_call: TRBJ2-3
v_call: TRBV20-1
cdr3_aa: CSALTAGGHLGTDTQYF

j_call: TRBJ2-1
v_call: TRBV12-3/TRBV12-4
cdr3_aa: CASSLEGLAGRNEQFF

j_call: TRBJ2-7
v_call: TRBV20-1
cdr3_aa: CSAIGLGRGYEQYF

j_call: TRBJ2-7
v_call: TRBV4-2
cdr3_aa: CASSQEGTDYEQYF

j_call: TRBJ2-3
v_call: TRBV5-4
cdr3_aa: CASSLGGAQYF

j_call: TRBJ2-5
v_call: TRBV29-1
cdr3_aa: CSVGGFQETQYF

j_call: TRBJ2-5
v_call: TRBV5-1
cdr3_aa: CASSQEPGGGAAQYF

j_call: TRBJ1-2
v_call: TRBV4-2
cdr3_aa: CASSQVGLQGSYGYTF

j_call: TRBJ2-3
v_call: TRBV28
cdr3_aa: CASSPLNTQYF

j_call: TRBJ2-2
v_call: TRBV20-1
cdr3_aa: CSARDSGRLNTGELFF

j_call: TRBJ2-1
v_call: TRBV18
cdr3_aa: CASSRTGQGSNEQFF

j_call: TRBJ2-2
v_call: TRBV4-1
cdr3_aa: CASSQGEGTGELFF

j_call: TRBJ2-7
v_call: TRBV7-2
cdr3_aa: CASSFGGGVYEQYF

j_call: TRBJ2-1
v_call: TRBV5-1
cdr3_aa: CASSLIDGGAKEQFF

j_call: TRBJ2-3
v_call: TRBV4-2
cdr3_aa: CASSHQGRTSGGEDTQYF

j_call: TRBJ1-4
v_call: TRBV5-1
cdr3_aa: CASSFTGEKLFF

j_call: TRBJ2-7
v_call: TRBV7-9
cdr3_aa: CASSPTSGGFSYEQYF

j_call: TRBJ2-7
v_call: TRBV27
cdr3_aa: CASSLSSRYEQYF

j_call: TRBJ2-5
v_call: TRBV12-3/TRBV12-4
cdr3_aa: CASRTLTGHQETQYF

j_call: TRBJ2-2
v_call: TRBV6-2/TRBV6-3
cdr3_aa: CASSPHGELFF

j_call: TRBJ2-1
v_call: TRBV20-1
cdr3_aa: CSASPSGGYNEQFF

j_call: TRBJ1-2
v_call: TRBV20-1
cdr3_aa: CSARDLGAYGYTF

j_call: TRBJ1-6
v_call: TRBV7-9
cdr3_aa: CASSTTGNNSPLHF

j_call: TRBJ2-7
v_call: TRBV6-1
cdr3_aa: CASSELKGSTYEQYF

j_call: TRBJ2-6
v_call: TRBV5-1
cdr3_aa: CASSIQQYSGANVLTF